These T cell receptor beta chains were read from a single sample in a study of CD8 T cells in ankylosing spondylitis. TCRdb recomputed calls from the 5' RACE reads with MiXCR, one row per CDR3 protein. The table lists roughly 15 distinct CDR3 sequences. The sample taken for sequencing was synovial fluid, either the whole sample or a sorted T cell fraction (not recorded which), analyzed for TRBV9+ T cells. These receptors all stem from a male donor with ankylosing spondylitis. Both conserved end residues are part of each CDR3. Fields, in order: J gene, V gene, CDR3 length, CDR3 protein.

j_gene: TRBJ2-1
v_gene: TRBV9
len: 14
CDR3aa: CASSPGTFAGGQFF

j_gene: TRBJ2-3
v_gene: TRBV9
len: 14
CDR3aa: CASSVSGGADTQYF

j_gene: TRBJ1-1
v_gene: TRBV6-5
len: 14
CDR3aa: CASSYPTGRGQAFF

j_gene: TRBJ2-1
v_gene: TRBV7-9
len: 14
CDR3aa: CASSVGRAESEQFF

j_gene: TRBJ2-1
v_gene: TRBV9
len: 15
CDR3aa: CASSVEDRAYNEQFF